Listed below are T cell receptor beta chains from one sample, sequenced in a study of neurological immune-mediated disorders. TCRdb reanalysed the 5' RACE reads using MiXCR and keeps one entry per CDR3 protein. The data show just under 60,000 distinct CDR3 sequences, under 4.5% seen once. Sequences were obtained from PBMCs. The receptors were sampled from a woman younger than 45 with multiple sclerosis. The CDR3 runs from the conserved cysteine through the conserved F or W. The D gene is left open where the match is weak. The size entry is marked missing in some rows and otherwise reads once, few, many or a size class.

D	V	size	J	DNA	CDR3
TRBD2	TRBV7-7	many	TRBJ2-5	TGTGCCAGCAGCCAAGGACTAGCGGGGGGCCAAGAGACCCAGTACTTC	CASSQGLAGGQETQYF
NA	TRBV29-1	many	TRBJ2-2	TGCAGCGGCACACAGGTTAACACCGGGGAGCTGTTTTTT	CSGTQVNTGELFF
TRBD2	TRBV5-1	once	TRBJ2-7	TGCGCCAGCACCCTAGCGGGAGTCGAAGAGCAGTACTTC	CASTLAGVEEQYF
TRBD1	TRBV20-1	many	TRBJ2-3	TGCAGTGCCCCCCGGGACAGCTACACAGATACGCAGTATTTT	CSAPRDSYTDTQYF
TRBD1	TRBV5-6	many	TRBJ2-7	TGTGCCAGCGCCCCTCTCGGACAGGCCTACGAGCAGTACTTC	CASAPLGQAYEQYF
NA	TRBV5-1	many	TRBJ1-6	TGCGCCAGCAGCTTGGGTACAGCGAACTCCGTCAATTCACCCCTCCACTTT	CASSLGTANSVNSPLHF
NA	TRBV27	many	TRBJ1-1	TGTGCCAGCAGTTTAGGCGCTCAGCTGAACACTGAAGCTTTCTTT	CASSLGAQLNTEAFF
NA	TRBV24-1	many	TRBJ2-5	TGTGCCACCAGTGATTTCGCCATACAGGGCCAAGAGACCCAGTACTTC	CATSDFAIQGQETQYF
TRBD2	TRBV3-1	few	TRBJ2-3	TGTGCCAGCAGCCTTACTAGCGGGAGGGGGACAGATACGCAGTATTTT	CASSLTSGRGTDTQYF
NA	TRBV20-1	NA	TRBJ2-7	TGCAGTGCTAGGAGAAATGGGGGTAGGAACGAGCAGTACTTC	CSARRNGGRNEQYF
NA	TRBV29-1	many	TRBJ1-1	TGCAGCGTCGCCGATACTGGGGGTGTGAACACTGAAGCTTTCTTT	CSVADTGGVNTEAFF
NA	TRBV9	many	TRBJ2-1	TGTGCCAGCAGCCCCCGGCTGTCGGGTTACAATGAGCAGTTCTTC	CASSPRLSGYNEQFF
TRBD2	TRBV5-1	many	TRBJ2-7	TGCGCCAGCAGCGGGGGGACTAGTCTCTACGAGCAGTACTTC	CASSGGTSLYEQYF
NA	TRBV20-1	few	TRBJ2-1	TGCAGTGCATTAACTAGGAATGAGCAGTTCTTC	CSALTRNEQFF
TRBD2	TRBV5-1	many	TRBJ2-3	TGCGCCAGCAGCGCCCGAGCGGGGGGCAGCACAGATACGCAGTATTTT	CASSARAGGSTDTQYF
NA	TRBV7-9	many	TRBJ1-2	TGTGCCAGCAGCTACAGGGCCTATGGCTACACCTTC	CASSYRAYGYTF
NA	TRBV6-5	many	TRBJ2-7	TGTGCCAGCAGTTACAGGGACGCCGGACCATACGAGCAGTACTTC	CASSYRDAGPYEQYF
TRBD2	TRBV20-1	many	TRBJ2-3	TGCAGTGCTAAGACTAGCGGGAGGGTGTATACGCAGTATTTT	CSAKTSGRVYTQYF
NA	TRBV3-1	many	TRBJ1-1	TGTGCCAGCAGCCAAGAAACCTGGACTGAAGCTTTCTTT	CASSQETWTEAFF
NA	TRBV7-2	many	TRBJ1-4	TGTGCCAGCAGCTTAGGACCAGGGGAGAGGGAAAAACTGTTTTTT	CASSLGPGEREKLFF
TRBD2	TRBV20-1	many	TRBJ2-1	TGCAGTGCTAGGACTAGCGGGAGGTCAGGGCAGTTCTTC	CSARTSGRSGQFF
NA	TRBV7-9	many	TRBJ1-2	TGTGCCAGCAGCTTAGGTCAGGGGAGGGATGGCTACACCTTC	CASSLGQGRDGYTF
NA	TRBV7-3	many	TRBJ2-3	TGTGCCAGCAGCTCAGAAGCGACAGATACGCAGTATTTT	CASSSEATDTQYF
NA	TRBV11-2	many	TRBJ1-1	TGTGCCAGCAGCTTGGTGTCCCCGAACACTGAAGCTTTCTTT	CASSLVSPNTEAFF
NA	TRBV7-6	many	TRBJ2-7	TGTGCCAGCAACTCGGAAGCCAGCGCCCACGAGCAGTACTTC	CASNSEASAHEQYF
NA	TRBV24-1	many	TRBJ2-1	TGTGCCACCAGTGCCCCATCCGATGAGCAGTTCTTC	CATSAPSDEQFF
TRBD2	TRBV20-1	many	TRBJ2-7	TGCAGTGCGGCACTAGCGGGGGGCACCTACGAGCAGTACTTC	CSAALAGGTYEQYF
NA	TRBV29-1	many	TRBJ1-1	TGCAGCGTCGAACCTCCGGGCCAACCATTGGGGAATCCTGAAGCTTTCTTT	CSVEPPGQPLGNPEAFF
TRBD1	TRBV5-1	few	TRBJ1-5	TGCGCCAGCAGGGGACAGGAGGGACAGCCCCAGCATTTT	CASRGQEGQPQHF
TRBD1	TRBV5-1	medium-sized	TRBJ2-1	TGCGCCAGCAGCTTGGAGGGGACAGAGTACAATGAGCAGTTCTTC	CASSLEGTEYNEQFF
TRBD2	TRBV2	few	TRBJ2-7	TGTGCCAGCGGAGGGACTAGCGGACCGTACGAGCAGTACTTC	CASGGTSGPYEQYF
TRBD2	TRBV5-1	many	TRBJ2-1	TGCGCCAGCAGCTTGGGACTAGCGGGGGGGCAGAATGAGCAGTTCTTC	CASSLGLAGGQNEQFF
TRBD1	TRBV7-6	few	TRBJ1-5	TGTGCCAGCAGCGGAGGGACAGGGGATCAGCCCCAGAATTTT	CASSGGTGDQPQNF
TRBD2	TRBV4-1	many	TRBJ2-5	TGCGCCAGCAGCCAATTTCCGGGACTAGCGGGGAAAGAGACCCAGTACTTC	CASSQFPGLAGKETQYF
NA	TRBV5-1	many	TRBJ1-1	TGCGCCAGCAGCTTGGAAGGATTGTATACCACTGAAGCTTTCTTT	CASSLEGLYTTEAFF
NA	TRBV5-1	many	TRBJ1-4	TGCGCCAGCAGCCCGAGGGCGGGGTCGGGTGAAAAACTGTTTTTT	CASSPRAGSGEKLFF
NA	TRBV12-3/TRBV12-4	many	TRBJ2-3	TGTGCCAGCAGTCTAGATTTCGGCACAGATACGCAGTATTTT	CASSLDFGTDTQYF
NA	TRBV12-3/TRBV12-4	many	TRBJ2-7	TGTGCCAGCAGCCCCACCGACGGCTACTACGAGCAGTACTTC	CASSPTDGYYEQYF
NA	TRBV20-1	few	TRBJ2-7	TGCAGTGCGCCGAACGCGGCAACCTACGAGCAGTACTTC	CSAPNAATYEQYF
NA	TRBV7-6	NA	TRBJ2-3	TGTGCCAGCAGCTTTAGCGCAGGGGAGGATACGCAGTATTTT	CASSFSAGEDTQYF
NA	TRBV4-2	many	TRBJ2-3	TGTGCCAGCAGCCAAGTGAAGAGAGCCTTTGGGACGGGAGTGAGGTCTGATACGCAGTATTTT	CASSQVKRAFGTGVRSDTQYF
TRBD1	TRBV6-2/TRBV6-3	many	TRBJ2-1	TGTGCCAGCAGTTGGACAGGGGGCTACAATGAGCAGTTCTTC	CASSWTGGYNEQFF
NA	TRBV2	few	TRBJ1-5	TGTGCCAGCGATGCCGGGGCTGGCAATCAGCCCCAGCATTTT	CASDAGAGNQPQHF
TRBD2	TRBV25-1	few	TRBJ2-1	TGTGCCAGCACTCCTCCCTCCGGCGGGAGGAACAATGAGCAGTTCTTC	CASTPPSGGRNNEQFF
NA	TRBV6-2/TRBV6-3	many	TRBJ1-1	TGTGCCGCGACTGGGGCGTCGACTGAAGCTTTCTTT	CAATGASTEAFF
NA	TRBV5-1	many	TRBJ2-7	TGCGCCAGCAAAAAGAGGGACACCGCCGAGTACGAGCAGTACTTC	CASKKRDTAEYEQYF
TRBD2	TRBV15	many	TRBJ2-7	TGTGCCACCAGCCGCCACACTAGCGGGGGCTACGAGCAGTACTTC	CATSRHTSGGYEQYF
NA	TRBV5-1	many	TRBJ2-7	TGCGCCAGCAGCCCTCTGACAGGCAGCTCCTACGAGCAGTACTTC	CASSPLTGSSYEQYF
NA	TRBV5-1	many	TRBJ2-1	TGCGCCAGCAGGCATGCGAGCTCCTACAATGAGCAGTTCTTC	CASRHASSYNEQFF